The 25 T cell receptor beta chains reported below all come from one sample, sequenced in a study of blood T cell repertoires in COVID-19 (dated by TCRdb to between 2020 and 2021). Receptor libraries were prepared by the immunoSEQ multiplex PCR assay. In its TCRdb copy, this immuneACCESS table keeps in-frame sequences only and misses some clones. Where compared with another copy, unresolved V genes explain less than half of these, and the others have no known cause. The sample records around 130,000 clones, about 88% of which are singletons. The ten largest make up approximately 18% of the sample. Sample: peripheral blood. All receptors come from an elderly woman with acute or convalescent COVID-19.

The chain combines TRBV3-1 (or the pseudogene TRBV3-2) with TRBJ2-7; 7 bases map to TRBD1. There are 16 residues in the CDR3. Germline CDR1 and CDR2: LGHDT and YNNKEL (reference sequence). V was pared by 3 bases and J by 0 bases, with 8 bases of the junction left unmatched. The CDR3 spells CASSHRQGRSSYEQYF. The CDR3 DNA is TGTGCCAGCAGCCACCGACAGGGCAGAAGCTCCTACGAGCAGTACTTC.

The CDR3 region has the DNA TGTGCCTGGAGTCGCCAGGAGGTGTTCCAAGAGACCCAGTACTTC. It specifies CAWSRQEVFQETQYF. This chain connects TRBV30 to TRBJ2-5; D may be TRBD2 (5 bases). Germline CDR1 is GTSNPN and CDR2 is SVGIG (reference sequence). This CDR3 spans 15 amino acids. Trimming took off 2 bases at V and 1 base at J, with 14 bases between the two ends.

The table lists this clone with a count of one. The rearrangement uses TRBV19 and TRBJ2-2; TRBD2 aligns across 14 bases. Germline V gene data show CDR1 as LNHDA and CDR2 as SQIVND (reference sequence). Trimming cost V 1 base and J 7 bases; bases outside gene matches: 2. The CDR3 is 16 amino acids. Written as DNA, the CDR3 is TGTGCCAGTAGTATAGTGGGACTAGCGGGAGACGGGGAGCTGTTTTTT. Residues: CASSIVGLAGDGELFF.

This chain links TRBV6-1 with TRBJ2-7, with TRBD2 as a possible D gene (6 bases). Trimming pared 7 bases from V and 2 bases from J, leaving 18 bases between. This CDR3 has 15 residues. Germline CDR1 is MNHNS and CDR2 is SASEGT. CDR3 protein: CASTTSEGQTYEQYF. As DNA, the CDR3 is TGTGCCAGCACCACCTCGGAGGGGCAGACCTACGAGCAGTACTTC.

The chain uses TRBV18 and TRBJ2-1; 7 nucleotides line up with TRBD2. J lost 9 bases, V lost 3 bases, and 8 bases had no gene match. Germline V gene lookup returns CDR1 KGHSH and CDR2 LQKENI. CDR3 length: 14 residues. CDR3 nucleotide sequence: TGTGCCAGCTCACCCGGGCCCGCGGGGGTTGAGCAGTTCTTC. Its protein product is CASSPGPAGVEQFF.

The genes are TRBV6-5 and TRBJ2-7; weak D call: TRBD1 (6 bases). The germline V and J ends were trimmed by 6 bases and 2 bases, with 17 bases remaining between them. CDR1 and CDR2 from the germline V gene are MNHEY and SVGAGI. The CDR3 spans 15 residues. The CDR3 is CASRSRGQGPYEQYF. The CDR3 DNA reads TGTGCCAGCAGAAGCCGAGGGCAGGGGCCCTACGAGCAGTACTTC.

The chain combines TRBV4-3 with TRBJ2-5; TRBD1 is a possible D gene (5 bases). V was clipped by 3 bases and J by 4 bases, with 15 bases between them. Germline loops: CDR1 LGHNA, CDR2 YSLEER. The CDR3 runs 15 residues. The CDR3 loop reads CASSHETGETETQYF. CDR3 DNA: TGCGCCAGCAGCCATGAAACAGGAGAGACAGAGACCCAGTACTTC.

The chain combines TRBV27 with TRBJ2-3, with a weak D call TRBD2 (6 bases). This CDR3 region has 13 residues. The ends were cut back, 5 bases at V and 11 bases at J, with 17 bases in the middle. From germline, CDR1 is MNHEY and CDR2 SMNVEV (reference sequence). CDR3 bases: TGTGCCAGCAGTCCGCCCGCGGACGGGGGGCAGTATTTT. Amino acids: CASSPPADGGQYF.

In this sample, this clone turned up a few times. The gene calls are TRBV5-6 and TRBJ1-1, with 9 positions matching TRBD1. The V segment lost 4 bases and the J segment 0 bases; nucleotides outside the gene matches: 7. The CDR3 loop spans 16 amino acids. CDR1 and CDR2 from the germline V gene are SGHDT and YYEEEE. CDR3 nucleotides: TGTGCCAGCAGCCCAGGGACAGGGACTTTGAACACTGAAGCTTTCTTT. It yields the protein CASSPGTGTLNTEAFF.

This clone was counted once. The V and J genes are TRBV11-2 and TRBJ2-3, with TRBD2 matching over 7 bases. The CDR3 is 14 residues long. The V gene end was trimmed by 6 bases and the J gene end by 0 bases; junction bases not matched to a gene: 3. Germline V lookup: CDR1 SGHAT, CDR2 FQNNGV. The CDR3 is CASRGRASTDTQYF. In nucleotides, the CDR3 is TGTGCCAGCAGGGGGAGGGCTAGCACAGATACGCAGTATTTT.

This chain connects TRBV12-5 to TRBJ2-3; D call uncertain. The CDR3 sequence is 15 residues long. The ends were cut back, 7 bases at V and 2 bases at J, with 16 bases in the middle. Looked up from germline, CDR1 is LGHNT and CDR2 is FRNRAP. Here the CDR3 DNA reads TGTGCTAGTGCCTCCGGAGTTCCCCCCACAGATACGCAGTATTTT. It encodes CASASGVPPTDTQYF.

The rearrangement joins TRBV18 to TRBJ1-1; 8 nucleotides align to TRBD1. Germline assignment: CDR1 KGHSH and CDR2 LQKENI. This CDR3 has 14 amino acids. After removal of 5 bases from V and 5 bases from J, the junction contained 7 bases not matched to a gene. The CDR3 region has the DNA TGTGCCAGCTCAACCTCAGGGGGCTGGACTGAAGCTTTCTTT. This codes for CASSTSGGWTEAFF.

The chain recombines TRBV7-2 with TRBJ1-5; 9 bases agree with TRBD1. J lost 2 bases, V lost 1 base, and 3 bases had no gene match. The V gene's germline CDR1 is SGHTA and CDR2 FQGNSA. CDR3 size: 16 residues. The CDR3 is CASSLDGTGRNQPQHF. The CDR3 DNA reads TGTGCCAGCAGCTTAGATGGGACAGGGCGCAATCAGCCCCAGCATTTT.

The V and J genes are TRBV2 and TRBJ1-2, with D perhaps matching TRBD1 (6 bases). V lost 6 bases and J lost 4, with 15 bases in between. Germline CDR1 and CDR2: SNHLY and FYNNEI. This CDR3 spans 14 amino acids. In DNA, the CDR3 is TGTGCCAGCAGGAAGACAGGTGCCGTCTATGGCTACACCTTC. Protein product: CASRKTGAVYGYTF.

This clone has just a few counts. The rearrangement joins TRBV4-3 to TRBJ1-5; the D is unclear. The germline V and J ends were trimmed by 0 bases and 7 bases, with 13 bases remaining between them. CDR3 length: 15 amino acids. Germline lookup yields CDR1 LGHNA and CDR2 YSLEER. This CDR3 reads CASSQDRVGGQPQHF. The CDR3 DNA reads as TGCGCCAGCAGCCAAGACCGAGTCGGAGGGCAGCCCCAGCATTTT.

The genes are TRBV5-1 and TRBJ1-1; no definite D call. Between the trimmed V and J ends, which lost 4 bases and 0 bases, there was a span of 10 bases. The CDR3 loop spans 14 amino acids. Germline CDR1 reads SGHRS; CDR2 reads YFSETQ. CDR3 nucleotides: TGCGCCAGCAGCCAAAACCCAGTGAACACTGAAGCTTTCTTT. This translates into CASSQNPVNTEAFF.

The rearrangement joins TRBV27 to TRBJ1-2; D may be TRBD1 (6 bases). V was clipped by 5 bases and J by 8 bases, with 27 bases between them. There are 17 residues in the CDR3. Germline-derived CDR1 and CDR2 are MNHEY and SMNVEV (reference sequence). The CDR3 reads CASSPYRGPQGTFGYTF. CDR3 nucleotide sequence: TGTGCCAGCAGTCCGTACCGGGGCCCACAAGGGACATTCGGCTACACCTTC.

This chain connects TRBV27 to TRBJ1-2; 7 bases fit TRBD1. Looked up from germline, CDR1 is MNHEY and CDR2 is SMNVEV (reference sequence). The length of the CDR3 is 16 residues. Trimming at V came to 6 bases and at J to 0 bases, leaving 10 bases not matched to a gene. The CDR3: CASSPLTGTANYGYTF. The CDR3 nucleotides are TGTGCCAGCAGCCCCCTCACAGGGACAGCTAACTATGGCTACACCTTC.

The chain is built from TRBV7-2 and TRBJ2-1; D possibly corresponds to TRBD2 (6 bases). Between the trimmed V and J ends, which lost 4 bases and 8 bases, there was a span of 15 bases. CDR3 size: 14 residues. Germline loops: CDR1 SGHTA, CDR2 FQGNSA. The CDR3 coding sequence is TGTGCCAGCAGCTCCCCGGCGGGGTTCGATGAGCAGTTCTTC. It yields the protein CASSSPAGFDEQFF. Combining the CDR3 with reference TRBV7-2 and TRBJ2-1 gives the whole variable domain GAGVSQSPSNKVTEKGKDVELRCDPISGHTALYWYRQSLGQGLEFLIYFQGNSAPDKSGLPSDRFSAERTGGSVSTLTIQRTQQEDSAVYLCASSSPAGFDEQFFGPGTRLTVL.

This clone is a singleton in its sample. This chain connects TRBV7-2 to TRBJ1-2; D is perhaps TRBD1 (6 bases). CDR1 SGHTA and CDR2 FQGNSA come from the germline V gene. V lost 7 bases and J lost 1, with 13 bases in between. The CDR3 covers 14 residues. This chain's CDR3 is CASTLGGRNYGYTF. DNA for the CDR3: TGTGCCAGCACCTTGGGGGGGCGTAACTATGGCTACACCTTC.

This clone came up once. The rearrangement joins TRBV3-1 (or the pseudogene TRBV3-2) to TRBJ1-1; 10 nucleotides line up with TRBD1. CDR3 length equals 13 residues. The V gene's germline CDR1 is LGHDT and CDR2 YNNKEL (reference sequence). The trim removed 3 bases at V and 7 bases at J, leaving 2 bases unmatched. The DNA for the CDR3 is TGTGCCAGCAGCCACCGGGACAGGGGTGAAGCTTTCTTT. Protein sequence: CASSHRDRGEAFF.

CDR3 protein: CASSFRGARGPLETQYF. The CDR3 DNA reads TGTGCCAGCAGCTTCCGAGGGGCCAGGGGGCCTTTGGAGACCCAGTACTTC. The chain joins TRBV7-6 to TRBJ2-5; 8 bases match TRBD1. The CDR3 length is 17 residues. Germline CDR1 is SGHVS and CDR2 is FNYEAQ. J gave up 5 bases and V 3 bases, and 14 bases lay outside the gene matches.

The gene calls are TRBV7-2 and TRBJ1-2; the D gene is possibly TRBD1 (5 bases). From germline, CDR1 is SGHTA and CDR2 FQGNSA. This CDR3 comprises 13 residues. Trimming stripped 0 bases from V and 8 bases from J, with 10 bases between. The CDR3 here is CASSLARQGGYTF. The CDR3 bases are TGTGCCAGCAGCTTAGCGCGGCAGGGAGGCTACACCTTC.

This clone was recorded once. The rearrangement links TRBV7-8 to TRBJ1-2; weak D call: TRBD1 (5 bases). Germline V gene sequence: CDR1 SGHVS, CDR2 FQNEAQ. This CDR3 has 13 residues. V gave up 0 bases and J gave up 5 bases, with 7 bases separating them. This CDR3 is CASSLAPGYGYTF. CDR3 nucleotide sequence: TGTGCCAGCAGCTTAGCACCAGGGTATGGCTACACCTTC.

This clone was detected only a few times. Other DNA sequences in this specimen translate into the identical CDR3. The V and J genes are TRBV5-4 and TRBJ1-1; the D gene is possibly TRBD1 (5 bases). Germline-derived CDR1 and CDR2 are SGHNT and YYREEE (reference sequence). The CDR3 totals 13 residues. Trimming shortened V by 4 bases and J by 3 bases, and 10 bases separated the two germline ends. The CDR3: CASSGQGDTEAFF. CDR3 bases: TGTGCCAGCAGCGGGCAGGGTGACACTGAAGCTTTCTTT.